This T cell receptor (beta chain) was recovered during a study of T cell responses to AZD1222 COVID-19 vaccine. TCRdb's table, derived via immunoSEQ multiplex PCR, lists solely in-frame clones and lacks some. The sample lists more than 75,000 clones; under 90% were seen once. In germline, CDR1 is LGHDT, CDR2 YNNKEL (reference sequence). The CDR3 loop spans 13 amino acids. Trimming removed 1 base from V and 2 bases from J, with 5 bases in between. This sequence originates from an adult who received the AZD1222 COVID-19 vaccine. Sequences were derived from peripheral blood, sampled 28 days after the second AZD1222 dose. This chain joins TRBV3-1 (or the pseudogene TRBV3-2) and TRBJ1-2; D call uncertain. CDR3 sequence: CASSQAGNYGYTF. In DNA form, the CDR3 reads TGTGCCAGCAGCCAAGCGGGCAACTATGGCTACACCTTC.